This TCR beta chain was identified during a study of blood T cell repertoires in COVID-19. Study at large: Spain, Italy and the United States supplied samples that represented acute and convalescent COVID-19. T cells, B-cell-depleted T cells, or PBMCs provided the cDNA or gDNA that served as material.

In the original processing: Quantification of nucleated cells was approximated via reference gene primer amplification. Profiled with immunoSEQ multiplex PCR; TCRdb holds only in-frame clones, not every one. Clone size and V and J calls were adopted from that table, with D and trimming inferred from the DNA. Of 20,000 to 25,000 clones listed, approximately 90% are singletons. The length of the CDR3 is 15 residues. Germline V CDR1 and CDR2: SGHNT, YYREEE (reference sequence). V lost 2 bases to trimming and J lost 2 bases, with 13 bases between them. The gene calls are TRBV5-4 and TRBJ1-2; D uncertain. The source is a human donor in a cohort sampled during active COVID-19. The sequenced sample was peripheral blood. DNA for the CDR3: TGTGCCAGCAGCTTATCAGAGGCGAGAAACTATGGCTACACCTTC. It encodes CASSLSEARNYGYTF.